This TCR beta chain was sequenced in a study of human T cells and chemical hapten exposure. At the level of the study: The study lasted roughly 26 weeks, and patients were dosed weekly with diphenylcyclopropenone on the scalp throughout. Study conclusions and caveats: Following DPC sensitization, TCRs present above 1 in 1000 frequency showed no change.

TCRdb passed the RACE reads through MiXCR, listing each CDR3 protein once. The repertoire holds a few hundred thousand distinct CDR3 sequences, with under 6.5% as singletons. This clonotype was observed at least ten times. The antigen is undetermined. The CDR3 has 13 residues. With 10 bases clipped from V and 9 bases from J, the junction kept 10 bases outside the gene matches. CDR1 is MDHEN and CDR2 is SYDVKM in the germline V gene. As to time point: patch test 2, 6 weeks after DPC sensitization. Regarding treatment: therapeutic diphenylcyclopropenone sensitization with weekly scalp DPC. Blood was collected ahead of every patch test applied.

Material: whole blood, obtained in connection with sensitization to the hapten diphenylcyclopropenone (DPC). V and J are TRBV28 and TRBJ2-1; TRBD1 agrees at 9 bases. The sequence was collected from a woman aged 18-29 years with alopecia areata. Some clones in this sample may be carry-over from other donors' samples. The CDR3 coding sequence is TGTGCCACCGGGCGGACAGGGGTGGGTGAGCAGTTCTTC. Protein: CATGRTGVGEQFF.